The 23 T cell receptor beta chains below come from one sample, sequenced in a study of T cell repertoires in cytomegalovirus infection. One entry per CDR3 protein results from TCRdb running MiXCR on the reads. The table shows roughly 500,000 distinct CDR3 sequences, with approximately 15% occurring only once. The sample was CD8+ T cells from PBMCs. All receptors derive from a human donor in good health (CMV status not recorded). Some clones in this sample may be carry-over from other donors' samples.

This clonotype was counted many times. The V call is TRBV6-2 or TRBV6-3, the J call TRBJ2-3, with a weak D call TRBD2 (5 bases). This CDR3 contains 15 residues. V lost 1 base and J 5 bases, leaving 13 bases between the germline ends. Germline loops: CDR1 MNHEY, CDR2 SVGEGT. The CDR3 nucleotides are TGTGCCAGCAGTTACTTGTCTAGCAAGGAAGATACGCAGTATTTT. Translation gives CASSYLSSKEDTQYF.

In nucleotides, the CDR3 is TGTGCCAGCAGTTTAGTTCAGCGGGTTGAGGTTTATGAGCAGTTCTTC. Protein product: CASSLVQRVEVYEQFF. The rearrangement uses TRBV12-3 or TRBV12-4 and TRBJ2-1; possibly TRBD2 for D (6 bases). V dropped 1 base and J dropped 8 bases, with 18 bases sitting between them. The CDR3 spans 16 residues.

This clonotype was seen ten or more times. The chain joins TRBV7-8 to TRBJ2-3; 9 bases map to TRBD2. CDR3 length equals 14 residues. V lost 7 bases and J lost 5; bases outside the gene matches: 7. CDR1 is SGHVS and CDR2 is FQNEAQ in the germline V gene. The CDR3 bases are TGTGCCAGCATTGCGGGGGGGCTCTTAGATACGCAGTATTTT. Translation: CASIAGGLLDTQYF.

The gene calls are TRBV29-1 and TRBJ1-2; no reliable D call. With 7 bases removed from V and 4 bases from J, the gap between germline ends came to 10 bases. Germline V gives CDR1 SQVTM, CDR2 ANQGSEA. This CDR3 has 11 amino acids. The CDR3 coding sequence is TGCAGCGCGGACGGCGTCTATGGCTACACCTTC. This encodes CSADGVYGYTF.

V gene TRBV6-6 combines with J gene TRBJ1-5; D may be TRBD1 (5 bases). The CDR3 covers 12 residues. Germline lookup yields CDR1 MNHNY and CDR2 SVGAGI (reference sequence). The ends were cut back, 11 bases at V and 0 bases at J, with 8 bases in the middle. Written as DNA, the CDR3 is TGTGCCGGGGGGTATAGCAATCAGCCCCAGCATTTT. Translation: CAGGYSNQPQHF.

The table lists this clonotype with a few counts. CDR3 residues: CASSPGTGRVNYGYTF. The CDR3 region has the DNA TGTGCCAGCAGCCCCGGGACAGGGCGGGTCAACTATGGCTACACCTTC. The chain carries TRBV12-3 or TRBV12-4 and TRBJ1-2; 9 bases align to TRBD1. The CDR3 is 16 residues long. V gave up 6 bases and J gave up 2 bases; unmatched junction bases: 10.

This clonotype has at least ten counts. The rearrangement links TRBV7-8 to TRBJ2-1; 9 positions agree with TRBD1. This CDR3 contains 16 residues. The V and J ends lost 5 bases and 5 bases, in that order; junction bases with no gene match: 10. The germline CDR1 and CDR2 sequences are SGHVS and FQNEAQ. As DNA, the CDR3 is TGTGCCAGCAGCCCAAGTTGGGACAGGGCGGACAATGAGCAGTTCTTC. This codes for CASSPSWDRADNEQFF.

This sequence joins TRBV9 and TRBJ2-7; maybe TRBD2 (5 bases). The CDR3 length is 14 residues. Germline CDR1 reads SGDLS; CDR2 reads YYNGEE. Trimming shortened V by 4 bases and J by 3 bases, and 14 bases separated the two germline ends. This CDR3 reads CASSPRTEGYEQYF. The DNA for the CDR3 is TGTGCCAGCAGCCCCCGGACCGAGGGCTACGAGCAGTACTTC.

This clonotype came up many times. The rearrangement joins TRBV7-8 to TRBJ1-2; 7 nucleotides match TRBD1. Germline V gene data show CDR1 as SGHVS and CDR2 as FQNEAQ. The CDR3 is 15 residues long. The junction had 5 bases not matched to a gene; V was cut back by 0 bases and J by 4 bases. The CDR3 DNA reads as TGTGCCAGCAGCTTAGCAAACAGGGGTACCTATGGCTACACCTTC. Translated, it gives CASSLANRGTYGYTF.

This clonotype was found a few times. The chain couples TRBV14 to TRBJ1-2, with TRBD1 identical over 8 bases. V lost 2 bases, J lost 6 bases, and 2 bases stayed unmatched. CDR1 SGHDN and CDR2 FVKESK come from the germline V gene. CDR3 length equals 13 residues. This CDR3 is CASSQRTGNGYTF. DNA of the CDR3: TGTGCCAGCAGCCAACGGACAGGGAATGGCTACACCTTC.

This clonotype was seen many times. The chain joins TRBV7-8 to TRBJ1-1, with no clear D. V shed 0 bases and J shed 10 bases, with 6 bases lying between them. Germline CDR1 and CDR2: SGHVS and FQNEAQ. CDR3 length equals 11 residues. The CDR3 DNA is TGTGCCAGCAGCTTAGCAGGGAGAGCTTTCTTT. This sequence encodes CASSLAGRAFF.

This clonotype showed up many times. The chain employs TRBV11-3 and TRBJ1-1; the D is unclear. Germline-derived CDR1 and CDR2 are SGHNT and YENEEA. The CDR3 length is 13 residues. V was clipped by 1 base and J by 4 bases, with 7 bases between them. The CDR3 is CASSLGVRTEAFF. CDR3 coding DNA: TGTGCCAGCAGCTTAGGCGTTCGCACTGAAGCTTTCTTT.

This clonotype was detected many times. The V call is TRBV20-1, the J call TRBJ2-1; possibly TRBD1 for D (6 bases). The CDR3 contains 15 residues. Trimming left V 3 bases short and J 1 base short, with 13 bases between. The germline V gene encodes CDR1 DFQATT and CDR2 SNEGSKA (reference sequence). The DNA for the CDR3 is TGCAGTGCTAGTGAGGGACAACTATCCTACAATGAGCAGTTCTTC. The encoded protein is CSASEGQLSYNEQFF.

This clonotype showed up just a few times. The rearrangement uses TRBV10-3 and TRBJ1-2; D is ambiguous. The CDR3 spans 14 residues. V lost 3 bases and J lost 0, with 8 bases in between. Germline CDR1 reads ENHRY; CDR2 reads SYGVKD. This CDR3 reads CAISEAGANYGYTF. The CDR3, as DNA: TGTGCCATCAGTGAAGCAGGAGCTAACTATGGCTACACCTTC.

There are many counts of this clonotype. The chain is built from TRBV28 and TRBJ2-7, with D maybe TRBD2 (6 bases). Germline V gene lookup returns CDR1 MDHEN and CDR2 SYDVKM. Trimming removed 3 bases at V and 2 bases at J, with 11 bases between. This CDR3 comprises 14 residues. This chain's CDR3 is CASSFTGTPYEQYF. CDR3 DNA: TGTGCCAGCAGTTTTACCGGGACTCCCTACGAGCAGTACTTC.

This clonotype showed up many times. The rearrangement links TRBV11-2 to TRBJ1-1; unclear D gene. Germline CDR1 SGHAT, CDR2 FQNNGV. CDR3 length: 15 amino acids. Trimming cost V 4 bases and J 0 bases, with 12 bases left between them. The CDR3 loop reads CASSSSTRMNTEAFF. Here the CDR3 DNA reads TGTGCCAGCAGCTCATCTACAAGGATGAACACTGAAGCTTTCTTT. Supplemented by reference TRBV11-2 and TRBJ1-1, the full variable domain reads EAGVAQSPRYKIIEKRQSVAFWCNPISGHATLYWYQQILGQGPKLLIQFQNNGVVDDSQLPKDRFSAERLKGVDSTLKIQPAKLEDSAVYLCASSSSTRMNTEAFFGQGTRLTVV.

This clonotype was observed a handful of times. This rearrangement joins TRBV30 to TRBJ2-7, with D unclear. V was pared by 2 bases and J by 3 bases, with 20 bases between. The CDR3 consists of 16 residues. Germline loops: CDR1 GTSNPN, CDR2 SVGIG (reference sequence). CDR3 protein: CAWSPPDGISDYEQYF. CDR3 DNA: TGTGCCTGGAGTCCACCCGATGGGATTTCGGACTACGAGCAGTACTTC.

The chain links TRBV30 to TRBJ2-3, with 9 positions matching TRBD1. The V gene's germline CDR1 is GTSNPN and CDR2 SVGIG (reference sequence). Unmatched junction bases numbered 19, after V lost 8 bases and J lost 4 bases. This CDR3 has 17 residues. CDR3 sequence: CALRTGDRGWAPDTQYF. The CDR3 region has the DNA TGTGCCCTACGGACAGGGGACCGCGGGTGGGCCCCAGATACGCAGTATTTT.

The chain combines TRBV6-5 with TRBJ1-3, with TRBD1 as a possible D gene (5 bases). This CDR3 has 15 amino acids. Germline values: CDR1 MNHEY, CDR2 SVGAGI. The CDR3 is CGSGPEGFSGNTIYF. Here the CDR3 DNA reads TGTGGATCGGGCCCGGAGGGGTTCTCTGGAAACACCATATATTTT.

V usage is TRBV5-5 and J usage is TRBJ2-3; 9 positions match TRBD1. V was pared by 0 bases and J by 0 bases, with 2 bases of the junction left unmatched. CDR1 and CDR2 from the germline V gene are SGHKS and YYEKEE (reference sequence). CDR3 length: 16 amino acids. CDR3 protein: CASSLEQGASTDTQYF. CDR3 DNA sequence: TGTGCCAGCAGCTTGGAACAGGGGGCGAGCACAGATACGCAGTATTTT.

This rearrangement joins TRBV6-5 to TRBJ2-7, with TRBD2 matching over 11 bases. The length of the CDR3 is 15 residues. Looked up from germline, CDR1 is MNHEY and CDR2 is SVGAGI. Trimming removed 2 bases from V and 2 bases from J; junction bases left unmatched: 2. The CDR3 loop reads CASSYTSGRAYEQYF. The CDR3 DNA is TGTGCCAGCAGTTACACTAGCGGGAGAGCCTACGAGCAGTACTTC.

This sequence joins TRBV5-6 and TRBJ1-6; D is unclear. The germline V gene has CDR1 SGHDT and CDR2 YYEEEE. V was clipped by 4 bases and J by 1 base, with 6 bases between them. The CDR3 sequence is 14 residues long. CDR3 nucleotides: TGTGCCAGCAGCGACCCGTCCTATAATTCACCCCTCCACTTT. The encoded protein is CASSDPSYNSPLHF.

This clonotype turned up a few times. The gene calls are TRBV7-9 and TRBJ1-3; D is uncertain. Germline assignment: CDR1 SEHNR and CDR2 FQNEAQ (reference sequence). The germline V and J ends were trimmed by 1 base and 4 bases, with 14 bases remaining between them. CDR3 length equals 16 residues. CDR3 residues: CASSLELWWSGNTIYF. CDR3 DNA: TGTGCCAGCAGCTTAGAATTATGGTGGTCCGGAAACACCATATATTTT.